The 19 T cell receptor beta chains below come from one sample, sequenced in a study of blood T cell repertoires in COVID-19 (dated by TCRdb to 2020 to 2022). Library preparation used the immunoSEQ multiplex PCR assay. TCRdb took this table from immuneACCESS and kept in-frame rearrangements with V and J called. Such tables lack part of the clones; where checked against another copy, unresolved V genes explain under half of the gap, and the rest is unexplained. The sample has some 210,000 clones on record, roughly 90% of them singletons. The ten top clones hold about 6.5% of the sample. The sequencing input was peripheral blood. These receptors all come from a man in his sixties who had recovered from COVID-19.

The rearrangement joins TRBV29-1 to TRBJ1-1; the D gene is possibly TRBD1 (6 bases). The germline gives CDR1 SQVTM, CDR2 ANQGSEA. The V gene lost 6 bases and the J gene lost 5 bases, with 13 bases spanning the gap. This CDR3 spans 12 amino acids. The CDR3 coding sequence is TGCAGCGTCCAGACAGGAAAAACTGAAGCTTTCTTT. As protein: CSVQTGKTEAFF.

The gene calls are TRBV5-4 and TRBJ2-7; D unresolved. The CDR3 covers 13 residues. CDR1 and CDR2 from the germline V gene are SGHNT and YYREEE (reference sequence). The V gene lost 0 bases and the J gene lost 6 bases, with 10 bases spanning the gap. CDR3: CASSLVDSAEQYF. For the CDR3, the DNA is TGTGCCAGCAGCTTGGTTGACTCTGCCGAGCAGTACTTC.

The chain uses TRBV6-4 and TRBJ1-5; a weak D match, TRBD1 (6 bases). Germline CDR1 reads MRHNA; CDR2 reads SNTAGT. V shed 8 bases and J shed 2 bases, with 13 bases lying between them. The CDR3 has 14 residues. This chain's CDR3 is CASARQAGNQPQHF. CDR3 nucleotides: TGTGCCAGCGCGAGACAGGCGGGCAATCAGCCCCAGCATTTT.

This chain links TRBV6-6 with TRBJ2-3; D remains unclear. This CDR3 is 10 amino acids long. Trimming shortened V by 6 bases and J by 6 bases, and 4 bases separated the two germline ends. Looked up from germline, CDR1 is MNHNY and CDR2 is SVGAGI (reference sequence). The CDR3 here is CASREDTQYF. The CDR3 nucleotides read TGTGCCAGCAGGGAGGATACGCAGTATTTT.

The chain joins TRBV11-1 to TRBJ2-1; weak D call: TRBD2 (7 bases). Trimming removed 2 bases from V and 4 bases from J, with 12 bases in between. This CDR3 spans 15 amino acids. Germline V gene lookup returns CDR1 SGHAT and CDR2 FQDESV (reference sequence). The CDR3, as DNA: TGTGCCAGCAGCTTATTGGGGGGGCCGTACAATGAGCAGTTCTTC. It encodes CASSLLGGPYNEQFF.

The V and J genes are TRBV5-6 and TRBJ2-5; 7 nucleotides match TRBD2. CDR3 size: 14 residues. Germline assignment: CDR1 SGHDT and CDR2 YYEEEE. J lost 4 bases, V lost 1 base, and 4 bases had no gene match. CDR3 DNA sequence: TGTGCCAGCAGCTTGAGCGGGGCGAGAGAGACCCAGTACTTC. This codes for CASSLSGARETQYF.

The DNA of the CDR3 is TGTGCCAGCAGCCCAGGATATGACAAACAGGTTAGTCATAGAGCAGATACGCAGTATTTT. Its protein product is CASSPGYDKQVSHRADTQYF. This rearrangement joins TRBV7-7 to TRBJ2-3, with a tentative D call TRBD1 (5 bases). The germline CDR1 and CDR2 sequences are SSHAT and FNYEAQ (reference sequence). Trimming cost V 5 bases and J 4 bases, with 31 bases left between them. This CDR3 has 20 residues. The variable domain in full, completed from reference TRBV7-7 and TRBJ2-3, reads GAGVSQSPRYKVTKRGQDVTLRCDPISSHATLYWYQQALGQGPEFLTYFNYEAQPDKSGLPSDRFSAERPEGSISTLTIQRTEQRDSAMYRCASSPGYDKQVSHRADTQYFGPGTRLTVL.

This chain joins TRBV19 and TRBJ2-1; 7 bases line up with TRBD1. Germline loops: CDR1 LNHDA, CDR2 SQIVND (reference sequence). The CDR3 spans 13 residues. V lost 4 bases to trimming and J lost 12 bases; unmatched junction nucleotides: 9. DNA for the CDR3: TGTGCCAGTAGTACCGACAGGGTTAATAGGCAGTTCTTC. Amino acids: CASSTDRVNRQFF.

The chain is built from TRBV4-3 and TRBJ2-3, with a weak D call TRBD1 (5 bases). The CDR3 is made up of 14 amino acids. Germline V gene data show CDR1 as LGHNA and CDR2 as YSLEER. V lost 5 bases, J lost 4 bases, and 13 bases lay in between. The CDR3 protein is CASSRGYSSDTQYF. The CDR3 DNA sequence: TGCGCCAGCAGCAGGGGATATTCATCAGATACGCAGTATTTT.

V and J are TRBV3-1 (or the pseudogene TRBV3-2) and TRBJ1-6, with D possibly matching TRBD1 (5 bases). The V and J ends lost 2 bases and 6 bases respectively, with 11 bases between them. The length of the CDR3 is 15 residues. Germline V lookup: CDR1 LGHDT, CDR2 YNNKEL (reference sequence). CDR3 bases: TGTGCCAGCAGCCAAAACACGGGGGGTAATTCACCCCTCCACTTT. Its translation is CASSQNTGGNSPLHF.

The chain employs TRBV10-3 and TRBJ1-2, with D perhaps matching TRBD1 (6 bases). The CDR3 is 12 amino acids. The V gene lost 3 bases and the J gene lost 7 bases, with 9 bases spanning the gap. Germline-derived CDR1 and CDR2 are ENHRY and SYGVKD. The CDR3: CAISERGTGYTF. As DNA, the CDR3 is TGTGCCATCAGTGAAAGGGGGACTGGCTACACCTTC.

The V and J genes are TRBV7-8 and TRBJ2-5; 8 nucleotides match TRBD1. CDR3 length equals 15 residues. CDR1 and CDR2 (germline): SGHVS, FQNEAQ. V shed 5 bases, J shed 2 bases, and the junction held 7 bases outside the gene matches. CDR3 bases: TGTGCCAGCAGCAGGTGGACAGGGACTCAAGAGACCCAGTACTTC. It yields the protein CASSRWTGTQETQYF.

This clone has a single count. The CDR3 spells CASSPQLAGSYNEQFF. DNA of the CDR3: TGTGCCAGCAGCCCTCAACTAGCGGGTTCCTACAATGAGCAGTTCTTC. The rearrangement uses TRBV11-2 and TRBJ2-1, with 9 bases lining up with TRBD2. CDR3 length: 16 residues. Germline lookup yields CDR1 SGHAT and CDR2 FQNNGV. V gave up 5 bases and J gave up 1 base; unmatched junction bases: 6.

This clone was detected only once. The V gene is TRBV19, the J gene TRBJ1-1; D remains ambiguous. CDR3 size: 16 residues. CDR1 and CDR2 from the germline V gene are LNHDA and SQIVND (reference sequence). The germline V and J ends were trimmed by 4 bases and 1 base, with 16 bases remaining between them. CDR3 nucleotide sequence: TGTGCCAGTAGTAGCCGTTCGGGAGGTCAGAACACTGAAGCTTTCTTT. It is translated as CASSSRSGGQNTEAFF.

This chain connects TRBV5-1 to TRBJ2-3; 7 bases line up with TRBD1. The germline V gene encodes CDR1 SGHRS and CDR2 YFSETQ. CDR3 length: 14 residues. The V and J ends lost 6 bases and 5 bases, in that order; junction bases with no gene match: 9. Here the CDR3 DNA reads TGCGCCAGCACCCGACAGGGCTCCAAAGATACGCAGTATTTT. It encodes CASTRQGSKDTQYF.

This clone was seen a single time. The DNA of the CDR3 is TGTGCCAGCAGATTCGACGGAACCGCGGGGGAGCAGTACTTC. It is translated as CASRFDGTAGEQYF. The chain links TRBV2 to TRBJ2-7, with D possibly matching TRBD2 (6 bases). The germline V and J ends were trimmed by 6 bases and 7 bases, with 19 bases remaining between them. Germline CDR1 SNHLY, CDR2 FYNNEI. This CDR3 contains 14 residues.

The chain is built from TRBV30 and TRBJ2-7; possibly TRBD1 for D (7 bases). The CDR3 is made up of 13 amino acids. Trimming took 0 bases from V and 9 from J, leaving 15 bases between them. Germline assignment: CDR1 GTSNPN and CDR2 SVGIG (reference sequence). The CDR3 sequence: CAWSVQGGLGQYF. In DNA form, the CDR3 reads TGTGCCTGGAGTGTCCAGGGGGGACTCGGGCAGTACTTC.

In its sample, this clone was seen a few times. The CDR3 DNA reads TGTGCCAGCAGTGAAGCTTACGGGTTCAATGAAAAACTGTTTTTT. Translated, it gives CASSEAYGFNEKLFF. The chain combines TRBV6-1 with TRBJ1-4; D call uncertain. V dropped 0 bases and J dropped 5 bases, with 10 bases sitting between them. CDR1 is MNHNS, CDR2 SASEGT, per germline. The CDR3 length is 15 residues.

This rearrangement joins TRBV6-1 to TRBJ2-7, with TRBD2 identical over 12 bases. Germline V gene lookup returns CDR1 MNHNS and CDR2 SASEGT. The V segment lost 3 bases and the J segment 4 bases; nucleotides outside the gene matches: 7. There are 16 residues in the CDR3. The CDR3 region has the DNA TGTGCCAGCAGTGATCCGCGACTAGCGGGAGATTACGAGCAGTACTTC. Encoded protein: CASSDPRLAGDYEQYF.